A selection of T cell receptor beta chains follows, all from one sample in a study of OX40 agonist ivuxolimab in advanced cancers. Profiled with immunoSEQ multiplex PCR; TCRdb holds only in-frame clones, not every one. In the table there are tens of thousands of clones, 85% to 95% of which are singletons. Source: CD4+ or CD8+ T cells sorted from blood, taken in a trial of the OX40 agonist ivuxolimab. Every receptor here comes from an adult with an advanced solid tumor such as melanoma, head and neck, liver or kidney cancer. Each CDR3 is given with its conserved first and last residue. Fields, in order: J gene, clone size, D gene, V gene, CDR3 protein, CDR3 DNA. A D gene is named only where the DNA matches it firmly. Clone size is not always given. Where it is, it says once, few, many or a class for expanded clones.

J: TRBJ1-3; size: -; D: -; V: TRBV4-3; CDR3: CASSQDGTSGNTIYF; DNA: TGCGCCAGCAGCCAAGACGGGACATCTGGAAACACCATATATTTT
J: TRBJ1-6; size: -; D: -; V: TRBV11-2; CDR3: CASSLVGVSSNSPLHF; DNA: TGTGCCAGCAGCTTAGTTGGGGTTTCCTCCAATTCACCCCTCCACTTT
J: TRBJ2-3; size: -; D: -; V: TRBV6-6; CDR3: CASSYSTAGSTDTQYF; DNA: TGTGCCAGCAGTTACTCGACGGCGGGATCCACAGATACGCAGTATTTT
J: TRBJ1-2; size: once; D: TRBD1; V: TRBV4-3; CDR3: CASSQDGDRVYGYTF; DNA: TGCGCCAGCAGCCAAGACGGAGACAGGGTCTATGGCTACACCTTC
J: TRBJ2-5; size: -; D: -; V: TRBV9; CDR3: CASSVGAGEAETQYF; DNA: TGTGCCAGCAGCGTAGGCGCCGGGGAGGCCGAGACCCAGTACTTC
J: TRBJ1-2; size: -; D: -; V: TRBV4-3; CDR3: CASSHGNNLTGGYYYGYTF; DNA: TGCGCCAGCAGCCATGGCAATAATCTAACGGGTGGCTATTATTATGGCTACACCTTC
J: TRBJ2-2; size: -; D: -; V: TRBV11-2; CDR3: CASSHSNRGAIGELFF; DNA: TGTGCCAGCAGCCACAGTAATCGGGGGGCGATCGGGGAGCTGTTTTTT
J: TRBJ2-2; size: -; D: TRBD1; V: TRBV9; CDR3: CASSAIPGQGPPNTGELFF; DNA: TGTGCCAGCAGCGCTATTCCGGGACAGGGCCCCCCGAACACCGGGGAGCTGTTTTTT
J: TRBJ1-2; size: -; D: -; V: TRBV11-1; CDR3: CASSNISGTSYGYTF; DNA: TGTGCCAGCAGTAATATTTCCGGGACATCCTATGGCTACACCTTC
J: TRBJ2-3; size: -; D: -; V: TRBV5-4; CDR3: CASSWDSPTDTQYF; DNA: TGTGCCAGCAGTTGGGACTCTCCCACAGATACGCAGTATTTT
J: TRBJ2-3; size: -; D: TRBD1; V: TRBV13; CDR3: CASSSIPGQGLRSGETDTQYF; DNA: TGTGCCAGCAGCTCAATCCCGGGACAGGGTCTTAGGAGCGGGGAGACAGATACGCAGTATTTT
J: TRBJ2-3; size: -; D: TRBD1; V: TRBV10-3; CDR3: CAISALRGQGRDTQYF; DNA: TGTGCCATCAGTGCTCTACGGGGACAGGGAAGAGATACGCAGTATTTT
J: TRBJ2-5; size: once; D: TRBD2; V: TRBV7-2; CDR3: CASSLGVNPGLAPETQYF; DNA: TGTGCCAGCAGCTTAGGAGTGAACCCGGGACTAGCGCCAGAGACCCAGTACTTC
J: TRBJ2-4; size: -; D: TRBD2; V: TRBV9; CDR3: CASSAGGLDIQYF; DNA: TGTGCCAGCAGCGCCGGGGGGTTGGACATTCAGTACTTC
J: TRBJ2-7; size: -; D: TRBD1; V: TRBV19; CDR3: CASSIGTGWNEQYF; DNA: TGTGCCAGTAGTATTGGGACAGGGTGGAACGAGCAGTACTTC
J: TRBJ1-2; size: once; D: -; V: TRBV5-4; CDR3: CASSPRVHYGYTF; DNA: TGTGCCAGCAGCCCAAGGGTTCACTATGGCTACACCTTC
J: TRBJ1-5; size: -; D: -; V: TRBV19; CDR3: CASSGNSNQPQHF; DNA: TGTGCCAGTAGTGGCAATAGCAATCAGCCCCAGCATTTT
J: TRBJ2-7; size: -; D: TRBD1; V: TRBV15; CDR3: CATSLDRASYEQYF; DNA: TGTGCCACCAGCCTAGACAGGGCCTCCTACGAGCAGTACTTC
J: TRBJ2-1; size: -; D: TRBD2; V: TRBV27; CDR3: CASSPGLAGGDNEQFF; DNA: TGTGCCAGCAGTCCGGGACTAGCGGGAGGAGACAATGAGCAGTTCTTC
J: TRBJ2-7; size: -; D: TRBD2; V: TRBV7-9; CDR3: CASSRLALAGGYEQYF; DNA: TGTGCCAGCAGCCGACTCGCACTAGCGGGGGGGTACGAGCAGTACTTC
J: TRBJ2-3; size: -; D: -; V: TRBV5-1; CDR3: CASSLGSAVTDTQYF; DNA: TGCGCCAGCAGCTTGGGCTCGGCGGTCACAGATACGCAGTATTTT
J: TRBJ2-7; size: -; D: -; V: TRBV29-1; CDR3: CSVEAVGGPYEQYF; DNA: TGCAGCGTTGAGGCGGTTGGGGGCCCTTACGAGCAGTACTTC
J: TRBJ2-7; size: -; D: -; V: TRBV5-6; CDR3: CASSLMWGTYEQYF; DNA: TGTGCCAGCAGCCTCATGTGGGGGACTTACGAGCAGTACTTC
J: TRBJ2-1; size: -; D: -; V: TRBV5-6; CDR3: CASSLGLYNEQFF; DNA: TGTGCCAGCAGCTTGGGACTTTACAATGAGCAGTTCTTC
J: TRBJ2-5; size: -; D: TRBD1; V: TRBV29-1; CDR3: CSVNRGRETQYF; DNA: TGCAGCGTTAACAGGGGGAGGGAGACCCAGTACTTC
J: TRBJ2-5; size: -; D: -; V: TRBV7-2; CDR3: CASSFWGFGETQYF; DNA: TGTGCCAGCAGCTTTTGGGGCTTCGGGGAGACCCAGTACTTC
J: TRBJ2-2; size: -; D: -; V: TRBV5-1; CDR3: CASRWAGELFF; DNA: TGCGCCAGCAGATGGGCCGGGGAGCTGTTTTTT
J: TRBJ1-3; size: once; D: -; V: TRBV6-4; CDR3: CASPVGGGNTIYF; DNA: TGTGCCAGCCCAGTGGGCGGGGGAAACACCATATATTTT
J: TRBJ1-2; size: -; D: -; V: TRBV5-4; CDR3: CASSSREGPNYGYTF; DNA: TGTGCCAGCAGCTCCCGGGAGGGCCCAAACTATGGCTACACCTTC
J: TRBJ2-5; size: once; D: -; V: TRBV10-3; CDR3: CAISPGLGRETQYF; DNA: TGTGCCATCAGCCCGGGACTGGGAAGAGAGACCCAGTACTTC
J: TRBJ2-3; size: -; D: TRBD2; V: TRBV28; CDR3: CASAGLAILTDTQYF; DNA: TGTGCCAGCGCGGGACTAGCGATTCTCACAGATACGCAGTATTTT
J: TRBJ2-7; size: once; D: -; V: TRBV27; CDR3: CASSDPPGEQYF; DNA: TGTGCCAGCAGCGACCCGCCTGGCGAGCAGTACTTC
J: TRBJ2-1; size: -; D: TRBD2; V: TRBV7-9; CDR3: CASRRGGRALGNEQFF; DNA: TGTGCCAGCAGAAGGGGCGGGAGGGCCCTCGGTAATGAGCAGTTCTTC
J: TRBJ1-2; size: -; D: -; V: TRBV7-8; CDR3: CASSLYGVLGGYTF; DNA: TGTGCCAGCAGCTTATATGGGGTCTTGGGGGGCTACACCTTC
J: TRBJ1-6; size: once; D: -; V: TRBV21-1; CDR3: CASSIRGGYNSPLHF; DNA: TGTGCCAGCAGTATAAGAGGCGGCTATAATTCACCCCTCCACTTT
J: TRBJ2-2; size: -; D: -; V: TRBV7-3; CDR3: CASSLEVGWGTGELFF; DNA: TGTGCCAGCAGCTTAGAAGTTGGCTGGGGCACCGGGGAGCTGTTTTTT
J: TRBJ1-5; size: -; D: -; V: TRBV10-3; CDR3: CAISSQGRVNQPQHF; DNA: TGTGCCATCAGCTCACAGGGTAGGGTCAATCAGCCCCAGCATTTT
J: TRBJ2-3; size: -; D: -; V: TRBV27; CDR3: CASSRGLSTDTQYF; DNA: TGTGCCAGCAGCCGAGGACTATCCACAGATACGCAGTATTTT
J: TRBJ1-1; size: once; D: TRBD1; V: TRBV27; CDR3: CASSPNRGNTEAFF; DNA: TGTGCCAGCAGTCCGAACAGGGGGAACACTGAAGCTTTCTTT
J: TRBJ2-1; size: -; D: TRBD1; V: TRBV6-5; CDR3: CASSYDRAYNEQFF; DNA: TGTGCCAGCAGTTACGACAGGGCCTACAATGAGCAGTTCTTC
J: TRBJ2-1; size: -; D: -; V: TRBV6-4; CDR3: CASSDRGMNEQFF; DNA: TGTGCCAGCAGTGACCGGGGTATGAATGAGCAGTTCTTC
J: TRBJ2-7; size: -; D: -; V: TRBV15; CDR3: CATSRHPIGGSHYEQYF; DNA: TGTGCCACCAGCAGACACCCGATTGGGGGCTCCCATTACGAGCAGTACTTC
J: TRBJ2-1; size: -; D: TRBD2; V: TRBV25-1; CDR3: CASSQLAGGYNEQFF; DNA: TGTGCCAGCAGTCAACTAGCGGGAGGGTACAATGAGCAGTTCTTC
J: TRBJ1-2; size: once; D: -; V: TRBV28; CDR3: CASSPGTIYGYTF; DNA: TGTGCCAGCAGCCCTGGGACAATCTATGGCTACACCTTC
J: TRBJ2-7; size: -; D: TRBD2; V: TRBV7-7; CDR3: CASSLVGGEVSEQYF; DNA: TGTGCCAGCAGCTTAGTGGGGGGGGAGGTAAGCGAGCAGTACTTC
J: TRBJ1-1; size: -; D: TRBD1; V: TRBV11-2; CDR3: CASSPLQGTEAFF; DNA: TGTGCCAGCAGCCCCTTACAGGGGACTGAAGCTTTCTTT
J: TRBJ1-1; size: once; D: -; V: TRBV9; CDR3: CASSVEGIEAFF; DNA: TGTGCCAGCAGCGTAGAAGGAATTGAAGCTTTCTTT
J: TRBJ2-2; size: -; D: -; V: TRBV4-1; CDR3: CASSQDGAGPSSNTGELFF; DNA: TGCGCCAGCAGCCAAGATGGGGCAGGCCCCTCATCAAACACCGGGGAGCTGTTTTTT